The clone carrying this T cell receptor beta chain was seen at least ten times. Its matching antigen is unknown. Bulk TCR library preparation followed previously described methods with listed TCR primers. TCRdb used MiXCR to reprocess the PCR reads, holding one entry per CDR3 protein. Of about 300,000 distinct CDR3 sequences in the sample, about 20% were seen once. Naive CD8 T cells were picked out by sorting for CD8+CD4-CCR7+CD45RA+. These data belong to a study of molecular identifiers for immune sequencing clone quantification. General observations from the study: Underestimation of highly expanded clone sizes could arise where identical TCR molecules share a barcode.

The TCR was taken from a human donor in good health. Some libraries in this study had Jurkat cell RNA spiked in. Sequencing was performed on naive CD8+ T cells from blood, with Jurkat cell RNA spiked in. Subset denoted: FACS-sorted CD8+CD4-CCR7+CD45RA+ naive T cells.

This CDR3 is CATSDTRTGELFF. CDR3 nucleotides: TGTGCCACCAGTGACACTAGGACCGGGGAGCTGTTTTTT. V is TRBV24-1 and J is TRBJ2-2, with TRBD2 as a possible D gene (5 bases). Germline loops: CDR1 KGHDR, CDR2 SFDVKD. The CDR3 consists of 13 residues. V shed 4 bases and J shed 5 bases, with 7 bases lying between them.